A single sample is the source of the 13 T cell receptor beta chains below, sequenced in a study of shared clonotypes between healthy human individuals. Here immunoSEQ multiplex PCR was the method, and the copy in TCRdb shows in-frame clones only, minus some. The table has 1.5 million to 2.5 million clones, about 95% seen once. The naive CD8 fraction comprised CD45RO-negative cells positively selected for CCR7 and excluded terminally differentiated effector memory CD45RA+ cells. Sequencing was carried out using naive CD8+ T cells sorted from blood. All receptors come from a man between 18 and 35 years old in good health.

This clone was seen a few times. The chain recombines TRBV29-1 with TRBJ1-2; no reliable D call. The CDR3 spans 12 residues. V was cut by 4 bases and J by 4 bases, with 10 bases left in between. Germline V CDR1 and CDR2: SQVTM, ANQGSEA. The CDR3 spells CSVVTDLYGYTF. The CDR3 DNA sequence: TGCAGCGTTGTAACCGATCTCTATGGCTACACCTTC.

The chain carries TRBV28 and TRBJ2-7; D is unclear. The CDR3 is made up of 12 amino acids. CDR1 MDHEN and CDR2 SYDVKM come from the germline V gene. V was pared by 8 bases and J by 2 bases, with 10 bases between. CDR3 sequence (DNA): TGTGCCAGCCATGATGGGGCCTACGAGCAGTACTTC. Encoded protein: CASHDGAYEQYF.

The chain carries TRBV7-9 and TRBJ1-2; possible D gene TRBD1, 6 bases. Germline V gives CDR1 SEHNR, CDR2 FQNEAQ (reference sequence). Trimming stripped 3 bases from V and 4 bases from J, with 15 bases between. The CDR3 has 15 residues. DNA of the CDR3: TGTGCCAGCAGCTTGGGGACAATGCCGGGCTATGGCTACACCTTC. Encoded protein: CASSLGTMPGYGYTF.

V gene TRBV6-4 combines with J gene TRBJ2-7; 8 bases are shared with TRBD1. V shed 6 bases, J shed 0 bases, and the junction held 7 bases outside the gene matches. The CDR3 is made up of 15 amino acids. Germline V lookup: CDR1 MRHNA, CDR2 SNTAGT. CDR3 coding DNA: TGTGCCAGCAGGGAGGGACAGGACGACTCCTACGAGCAGTACTTC. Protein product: CASREGQDDSYEQYF.

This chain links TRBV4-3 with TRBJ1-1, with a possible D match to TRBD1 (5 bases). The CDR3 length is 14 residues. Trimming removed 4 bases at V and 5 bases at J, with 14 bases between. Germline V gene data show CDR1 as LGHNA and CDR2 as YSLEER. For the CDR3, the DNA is TGCGCCAGCAGCCCGGAACCAGACAGAACTGAAGCTTTCTTT. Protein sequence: CASSPEPDRTEAFF.

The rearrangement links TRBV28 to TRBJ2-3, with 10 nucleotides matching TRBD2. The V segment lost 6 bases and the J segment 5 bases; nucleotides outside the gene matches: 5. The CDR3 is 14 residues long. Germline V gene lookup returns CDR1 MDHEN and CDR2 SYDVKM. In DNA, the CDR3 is TGTGCCAGCAGAAGCGGGGGGGCCCAAGATACGCAGTATTTT. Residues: CASRSGGAQDTQYF.

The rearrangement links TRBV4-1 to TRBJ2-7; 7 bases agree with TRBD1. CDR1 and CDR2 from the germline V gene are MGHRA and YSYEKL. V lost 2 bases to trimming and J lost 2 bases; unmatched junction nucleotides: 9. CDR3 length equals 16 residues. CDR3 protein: CASSQKGPGTAYEQYF. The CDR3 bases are TGCGCCAGCAGCCAAAAGGGCCCCGGGACAGCCTACGAGCAGTACTTC.

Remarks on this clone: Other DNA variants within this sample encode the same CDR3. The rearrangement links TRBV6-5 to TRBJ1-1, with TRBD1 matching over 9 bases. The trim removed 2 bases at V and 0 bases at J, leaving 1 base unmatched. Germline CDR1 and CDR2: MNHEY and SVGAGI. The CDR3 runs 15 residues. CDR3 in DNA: TGTGCCAGCAGTTACGGGACAGGGCTGAACACTGAAGCTTTCTTT. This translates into CASSYGTGLNTEAFF.

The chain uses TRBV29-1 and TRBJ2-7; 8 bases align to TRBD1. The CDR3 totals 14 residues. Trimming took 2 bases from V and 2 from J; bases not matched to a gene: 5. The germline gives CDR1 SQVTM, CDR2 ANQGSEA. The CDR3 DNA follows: TGCAGCGTTGAATGGACAGGGTACCCCTACGAGCAGTACTTC. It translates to CSVEWTGYPYEQYF.

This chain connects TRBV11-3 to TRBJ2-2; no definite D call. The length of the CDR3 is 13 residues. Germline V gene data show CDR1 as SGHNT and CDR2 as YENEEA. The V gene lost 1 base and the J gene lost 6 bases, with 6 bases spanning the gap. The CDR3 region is CASSLGFAGELFF. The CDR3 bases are TGTGCCAGCAGCTTAGGGTTCGCCGGGGAGCTGTTTTTT.

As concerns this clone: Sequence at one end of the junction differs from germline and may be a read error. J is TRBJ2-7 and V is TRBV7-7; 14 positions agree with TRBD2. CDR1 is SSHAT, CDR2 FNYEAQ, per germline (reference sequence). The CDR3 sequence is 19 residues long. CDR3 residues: CASSLNTGTSGSIIHEQYF. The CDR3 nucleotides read TGTGCTAGCAGCTTAAATACCGGGACTAGCGGGAGTATCATCCACGAGCAGTACTTC. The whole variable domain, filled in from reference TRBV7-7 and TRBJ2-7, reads GAGVSQSPRYKVTKRGQDVTLRCDPISSHATLYWYQQALGQGPEFLTYFNYEAQPDKSGLPSDRFSAERPEGSISTLTIQRTEQRDSAMYRCASSLNTGTSGSIIHEQYFGPGTRLTVT.

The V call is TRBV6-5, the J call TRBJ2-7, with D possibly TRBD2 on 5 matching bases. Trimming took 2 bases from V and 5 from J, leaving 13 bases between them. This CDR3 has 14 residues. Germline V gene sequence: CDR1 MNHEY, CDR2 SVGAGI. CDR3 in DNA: TGTGCCAGCAGTTACCTAGAGGGCCCCAACGAGCAGTACTTC. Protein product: CASSYLEGPNEQYF.

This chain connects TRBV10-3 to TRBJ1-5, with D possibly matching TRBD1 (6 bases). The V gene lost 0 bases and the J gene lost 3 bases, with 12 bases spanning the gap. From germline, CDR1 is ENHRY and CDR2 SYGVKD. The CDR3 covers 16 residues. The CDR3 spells CAISESGGGNNQPQHF. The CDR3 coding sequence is TGTGCCATCAGTGAGTCTGGGGGGGGCAACAATCAGCCCCAGCATTTT.